This T cell receptor (beta chain) was obtained from a study of spatial heterogeneity in lung cancer (dated by TCRdb to between 2017 and 2020). As for the study more broadly: More beta-chain than alpha-chain transcripts were consistently detected, likely reflecting higher beta-chain transcript abundance. Nonsynonymous mutation counts, determined by whole-exome sequencing of tumor tissue, were related to features of the TCR repertoire. Both alpha and beta chains were TCR-sequenced in samples taken at surgery, namely 220 tumor regions, around 64 matched nontumor lung samples and roughly 56 PBMC samples. The study quantitatively compared TCR alpha and beta repertoires across multiple tumor regions, matched nontumor lung and blood in non-small cell lung cancer. In the raw uncorrected reads, each unique combination of TCR and UMI appeared on average more than ten times.

On this clonotype: Its cognate antigen has yet to be identified. Per-nucleotide qualities are absent, and no much larger clonotype sits a single base away.

In the paper's terms, the time point label means: sample taken at primary tumor resection. TCR sequencing used whole RNA extracted from tumor and nontumor lung tissue, or from cryopreserved PBMC samples, without cell sorting. The donors were more than 60 patients from the lung TRACERx cohort who had early-stage, untreated non-small cell lung cancer. A patient was chosen for TCR sequencing only when enough RNA was available from at least two tumor regions. The library came from 5' RACE. The instrument was a NextSeq 500. In the TCR library protocol, a unique molecular identifier was attached to each TCR cDNA molecule so that PCR and sequencing errors could be corrected. Per the original workflow: TCR identification, UMI-based error correction and CDR3 extraction were performed with Decombinator tools. TCRs above a frequency of 2 per 1,000, corresponding to the top 1% of the tumor frequency distribution, were defined as expanded. Renyi diversity was computed with the R vegan package after each repertoire had been subsampled 100 times to 5,000 TCRs. To build CDR3 similarity networks, amino acid triplet string-kernel similarity was used, and CDR3s were connected when their pairwise similarity was above 0.82. TCRdb redid the processing of the public reads, applying fastp at Q25 and MiXCR, and retained in-frame beta chains. Rows matching on CDR3 protein sequence are summarized as one entry with the most common DNA and genes. The V and J calls and clone size are TCRdb's, not the authors'. Present in this sample are 48,000 or so distinct CDR3 sequences, roughly 5% of which were seen just once. More than 9.5% of the sample comes from the top ten.

Results the study describes overall, beyond this receptor: Ubiquitous expanded tumor TCRs were found in blood more often at tumor resection than at routine follow-up. Confirming at a functional level the hypothesis that regional TCRs recognize regional mutations was considered to require additional single-cell paired TCR alpha and beta sequencing.

The sequencing here drew on PBMCs, taken at surgery. The TCR originated in a male donor with early-stage non-small cell lung cancer.

The DNA is as follows: TGTGCCAGCAGTTACTCCTTCAATAATTCACCCCTCCACTTT. This yields the protein CASSYSFNNSPLHF. This receptor chain uses TRBV6-5 and TRBJ1-6, with the identity of the D gene unclear. The CDR3 goes from the cysteine to the phenylalanine over 14 residues. Just the 42-base CDR3 DNA is kept, in frame starting at base 1. Cut back by 0 bases and 5 bases, the V and J ends lie 5 bases apart. CDR1 is given as MNHEY and CDR2 as SVGAGI, both from the germline V gene.